A selection of T cell receptor beta chains follows, all from one sample in a study of T-cell memory formation after mild COVID-19. Using its own MiXCR run on the 5' RACE reads, TCRdb lists one record per CDR3 protein. The sample has under 550,000 distinct CDR3 sequences; roughly 18% are singletons. Sequencing used PBMCs or a T cell subset sorted from them (not recorded which). The source is a man aged 18 to 29 who had mild COVID-19 (a few samples of this study predate the infection). Cell type and time point are not known. Each CDR3 is given with its conserved first and last residue. The D gene is left open where the match is weak. Only part of the rows carry a size: once, few, many, or a class if the clone is expanded.

J: TRBJ2-7
D: NA
V: TRBV12-3/TRBV12-4
size: few
DNA: TGTGCCAGCAGTTCCGGGGACTTCTACGAGCAGTACTTC
CDR3: CASSSGDFYEQYF

J: TRBJ2-2
D: TRBD1
V: TRBV6-2/TRBV6-3
size: NA
DNA: TGTGCCAGCAAGGTGACAGGGGTAGTCGGGGAGCTGTTTTTT
CDR3: CASKVTGVVGELFF

J: TRBJ1-1
D: NA
V: TRBV6-6
size: few
DNA: TGTGCCAGCAGTTCCCTCCCCGAAGAAGCTTTCTTT
CDR3: CASSSLPEEAFF

J: TRBJ2-1
D: NA
V: TRBV9
size: few
DNA: TGTGCCAGCAGCCCCCGCGGGCGGGAGCAGTTCTTC
CDR3: CASSPRGREQFF

J: TRBJ1-5
D: TRBD1
V: TRBV5-6
size: NA
DNA: TGTGCCAGCAGCTTCCGGACAGGCAGGACCCAGCATTTT
CDR3: CASSFRTGRTQHF

J: TRBJ2-5
D: NA
V: TRBV5-1
size: few
DNA: TGCGCCAGCAGTTCGGGGCCCAGGGGAGAGACCCAGTACTTC
CDR3: CASSSGPRGETQYF

J: TRBJ2-7
D: NA
V: TRBV7-9
size: few
DNA: TGTGCCAGCAGCCCCCAGATTGGCGGCTACGAGCAGTACTTC
CDR3: CASSPQIGGYEQYF

J: TRBJ1-3
D: NA
V: TRBV14
size: few
DNA: TGTGCCAGCAGCCAAGTCTTCCAGGGAAGAGGAAACACCATATATTTT
CDR3: CASSQVFQGRGNTIYF

J: TRBJ2-4
D: TRBD1
V: TRBV4-3
size: few
DNA: TGCGCCAGCAGCCGCCTGGACAGGGGCAGTACTCTAGCCAAAAACATTCAGTACTTC
CDR3: CASSRLDRGSTLAKNIQYF

J: TRBJ2-1
D: NA
V: TRBV20-1
size: NA
DNA: TGCAGTGGTAGCCCACAAGGGAATGAGCAGTTCTTC
CDR3: CSGSPQGNEQFF

J: TRBJ2-3
D: TRBD2
V: TRBV4-3
size: NA
DNA: TGCGCCAGCAGCCAAGATCTTTGGACTAGCGGGGGGGCGCGCACAGATACGCAGTATTTT
CDR3: CASSQDLWTSGGARTDTQYF

J: TRBJ1-4
D: NA
V: TRBV7-9
size: NA
DNA: TGTGCCAGCAGCACAAGGGGACCGTTTTTT
CDR3: CASSTRGPFF

J: TRBJ1-6
D: NA
V: TRBV27
size: medium-sized
DNA: TGTGCCACGGGGGGGAAAGCCTCCTATAATTCACCCCTCCACTTT
CDR3: CATGGKASYNSPLHF

J: TRBJ1-5
D: TRBD1
V: TRBV12-3/TRBV12-4
size: many
DNA: TGTGCCAGCAGTGCACAGGGGAATCAGCCCCAGCATTTT
CDR3: CASSAQGNQPQHF

J: TRBJ1-1
D: NA
V: TRBV6-4
size: many
DNA: TGTGCCAGCAGTGCGGGAGGGGTGAACACTGAAGCTTTCTTT
CDR3: CASSAGGVNTEAFF

J: TRBJ2-3
D: NA
V: TRBV12-3/TRBV12-4
size: few
DNA: TGTGCCAGCAGTTTACTTCCACTCACAGATACGCAGTATTTT
CDR3: CASSLLPLTDTQYF

J: TRBJ2-1
D: NA
V: TRBV7-6
size: many
DNA: TGTGCCAGCAGCCCCTCCATCGGGGGCCGCTCCTACAATGAGCAGTTCTTC
CDR3: CASSPSIGGRSYNEQFF